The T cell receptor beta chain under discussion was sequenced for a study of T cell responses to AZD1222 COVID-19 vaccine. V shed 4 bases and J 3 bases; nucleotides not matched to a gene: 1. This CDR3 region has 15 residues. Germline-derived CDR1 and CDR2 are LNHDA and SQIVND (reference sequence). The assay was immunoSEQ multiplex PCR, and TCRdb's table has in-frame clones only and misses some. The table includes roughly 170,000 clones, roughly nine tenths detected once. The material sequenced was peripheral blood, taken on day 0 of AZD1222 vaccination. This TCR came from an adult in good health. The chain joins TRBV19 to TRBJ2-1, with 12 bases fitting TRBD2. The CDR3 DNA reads TGTGCCAGTAGTAGGACTAGCGGGGACTACAATGAGCAGTTCTTC. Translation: CASSRTSGDYNEQFF.